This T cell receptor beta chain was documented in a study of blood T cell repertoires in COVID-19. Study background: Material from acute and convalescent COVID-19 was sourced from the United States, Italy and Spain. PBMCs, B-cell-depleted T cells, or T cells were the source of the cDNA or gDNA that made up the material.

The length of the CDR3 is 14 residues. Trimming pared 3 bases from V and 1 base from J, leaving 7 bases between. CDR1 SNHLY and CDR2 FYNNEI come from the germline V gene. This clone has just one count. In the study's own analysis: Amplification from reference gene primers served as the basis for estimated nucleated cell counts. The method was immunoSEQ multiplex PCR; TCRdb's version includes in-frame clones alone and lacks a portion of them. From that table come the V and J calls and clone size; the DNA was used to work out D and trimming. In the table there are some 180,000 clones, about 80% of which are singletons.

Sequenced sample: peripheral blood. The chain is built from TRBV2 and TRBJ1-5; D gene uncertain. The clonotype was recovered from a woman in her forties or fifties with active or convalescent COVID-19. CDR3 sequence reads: CASSDYKSNQPQHF. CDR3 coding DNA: TGTGCCAGCAGTGATTACAAGAGCAATCAGCCCCAGCATTTT.